Below, 14 T cell receptor beta chains from the same sample are listed, as sequenced in a study of glioma-infiltrating T cells. The iRepertoire nested amplicon-rescue multiplex PCR amplified TCR alpha and beta CDR3s from RNA. One entry per CDR3 protein, called by TCRdb with MiXCR from the multiplex PCR reads. The top ten clones hold nearly 15% of a sample with 95,000 to 150,000 distinct CDR3 sequences, more than 20% of them seen once. Sequencing input: glioma tissue, nonneoplastic brain tissue, or PBMCs (not recorded which). All receptors come from a human donor with low-grade glioma or glioblastoma, undergoing nonglioma brain surgery, or in good health (not recorded which).

There are many counts of this clonotype. V gene TRBV6-4 combines with J gene TRBJ2-7, with D unresolved. Germline V CDR1 and CDR2: MRHNA, SNTAGT. The CDR3 has 12 amino acids. Trimming removed 7 bases at V and 0 bases at J, with 7 bases between. The CDR3 coding sequence is TGTGCCAGCATAGGAGACTCCTACGAGCAGTACTTC. As protein: CASIGDSYEQYF.

At least ten counts were recorded for this clonotype. The chain couples TRBV2 to TRBJ2-7; D is uncertain. This CDR3 comprises 12 residues. Trimming removed 8 bases from V and 5 bases from J, with 13 bases in between. The germline gives CDR1 SNHLY, CDR2 FYNNEI. CDR3 DNA: TGTGCCAGCGTCAATGACGGCCACGAGCAGTACTTC. Translating gives CASVNDGHEQYF.

This clonotype turned up a few times. This chain connects TRBV24-1 to TRBJ2-2, with TRBD2 identical over 10 bases. CDR1 is KGHDR, CDR2 SFDVKD, per germline. With 7 bases clipped from V and 4 bases from J, the junction kept 2 bases outside the gene matches. This CDR3 is 14 amino acids long. CDR3 protein: CATSGLAVTGELFF. For the CDR3, the DNA is TGTGCCACCAGCGGACTAGCGGTCACCGGGGAGCTGTTTTTT.

At least ten counts were recorded for this clonotype. CDR3 amino acids: CASARSGSRGETQYF. As DNA, the CDR3 is TGCGCCAGCGCACGTAGCGGGAGTCGCGGGGAGACCCAGTACTTC. The chain combines TRBV4-1 with TRBJ2-5; TRBD2 matches at 9 bases. The germline gives CDR1 MGHRA, CDR2 YSYEKL. J was trimmed by 5 bases and V by 8 bases; bases with no gene match: 12. This CDR3 region has 15 residues.

This clonotype showed up many times. V and J are TRBV20-1 and TRBJ2-5; D is unresolved. The CDR3 is 13 residues long. CDR1 is DFQATT, CDR2 SNEGSKA, per germline (reference sequence). V was pared by 3 bases and J by 7 bases, with 15 bases between. CDR3 protein: CSASWGTIGTQYF. Written as DNA, the CDR3 is TGCAGTGCTAGTTGGGGAACTATTGGGACCCAGTACTTC.

As concerns this clonotype: This may stem from a read error, because a much larger clone lies one nucleotide away. The V call is TRBV4-2, the J call TRBJ2-3, with a possible D match to TRBD1 (5 bases). This CDR3 spans 16 amino acids. Germline assignment: CDR1 LGHNA and CDR2 YNFKEQ. Trimming took 1 base from V and 4 from J, leaving 15 bases between them. CDR3: CASSQVRSGRSDTQYF. The CDR3 DNA follows: TGTGCCAGCAGCCAAGTCAGGTCAGGGCGCTCAGATACGCAGTATTTT.

In this sample, this clonotype turned up many times. The rearrangement joins TRBV27 to TRBJ2-1; D gene uncertain. Deletions cut 6 bases from V and 0 bases from J, with 6 bases between. The germline V gene has CDR1 MNHEY and CDR2 SMNVEV (reference sequence). This CDR3 spans 13 amino acids. CDR3 in DNA: TGTGCCAGCAGCGCGAGCTCCTACAATGAGCAGTTCTTC. Encoded protein: CASSASSYNEQFF.

This sequence joins TRBV6-2 or TRBV6-3 and TRBJ2-5; D gene uncertain. CDR3 length equals 14 residues. Germline CDR1 is MNHEY and CDR2 is SVGEGT. V lost 6 bases, J lost 8 bases, and 19 bases lay in between. The CDR3 bases are TGTGCCAGCAGCGTAGTTGGGATAGGAGACACCCAGTACTTC. The encoded protein is CASSVVGIGDTQYF.

This clonotype was counted between two and nine times. The chain combines TRBV12-3 or TRBV12-4 with TRBJ1-1, with D possibly TRBD1 on 6 matching bases. The CDR3 runs 14 residues. V was trimmed by 5 bases and J by 3 bases, leaving 13 bases between them. Written as DNA, the CDR3 is TGTGCCAGCAGTGTAGGAGGGGGATACACTGAAGCTTTCTTT. Its protein product is CASSVGGGYTEAFF.

V gene TRBV6-2 or TRBV6-3 combines with J gene TRBJ1-5; weak D call: TRBD1 (6 bases). Trimming removed 5 bases from V and 6 bases from J, with 20 bases in between. CDR1 and CDR2 (germline): MNHEY, SVGEGT. The CDR3 loop spans 16 amino acids. CDR3 sequence: CASSGVGQGYSQPQHF. The CDR3 DNA reads as TGTGCCAGCAGTGGAGTGGGGCAGGGGTATTCTCAGCCCCAGCATTTT.

There are many counts of this clonotype. The chain joins TRBV4-1 to TRBJ2-3, with TRBD2 matching 15 bases. The ends lost 1 base at V and 1 base at J; junction bases unmatched: 6. Germline assignment: CDR1 MGHRA and CDR2 YSYEKL. The CDR3 loop spans 19 amino acids. CDR3 bases: TGCGCCAGCAGCCAAGCCGGGACTAGCGGGAGGTTCCGCACAGATACGCAGTATTTT. Its protein is CASSQAGTSGRFRTDTQYF.

This clonotype came up many times. This chain links TRBV7-2 with TRBJ2-7; TRBD2 matches 12 bases. J lost 2 bases, V lost 7 bases, and 6 bases had no gene match. The CDR3 runs to 15 residues. Looked up from germline, CDR1 is SGHTA and CDR2 is FQGNSA. The CDR3 bases are TGTGCCAGCATAGAGCTAGCGGGGGGGACCTACGAGCAGTACTTC. It is translated as CASIELAGGTYEQYF.

This clonotype was observed many times. The chain is built from TRBV27 and TRBJ2-3, with D perhaps TRBD2 (5 bases). CDR1 and CDR2 from the germline V gene are MNHEY and SMNVEV (reference sequence). The CDR3 runs 14 residues. Trimming stripped 3 bases from V and 5 bases from J, with 12 bases between. Here the CDR3 reads CASSFGLRGDTQYF. The CDR3 nucleotides read TGTGCCAGCAGTTTTGGCCTCCGGGGAGATACGCAGTATTTT.

This clonotype has a count of ten or more. The genes are TRBV3-1 and TRBJ2-5, with no clear D. The CDR3 runs to 17 residues. Trimming pared 1 base from V and 5 bases from J, leaving 20 bases between. Germline V lookup: CDR1 LGHDT, CDR2 YNNKEL (reference sequence). The CDR3 protein is CASSQAVQSGERETQYF. The DNA of the CDR3 is TGTGCCAGCAGCCAAGCGGTTCAATCCGGAGAAAGGGAGACCCAGTACTTC.